The next 16 T cell receptor beta chains were all read from a single sample in a study of blood T cell repertoires in COVID-19. Measured with immunoSEQ multiplex PCR; TCRdb has only the in-frame clones, and not every one. This table has 250,000 to 300,000 clones, approximately 90% appearing once. Source material: PBMCs or T cells enriched from blood (not recorded which). The receptor source for this set is a woman between 40 and 50 years old with acute COVID-19.

This rearrangement joins TRBV7-2 to TRBJ2-2, with 13 bases identical to TRBD2. CDR1 SGHTA and CDR2 FQGNSA come from the germline V gene. This CDR3 region has 16 residues. V gave up 7 bases and J gave up 6 bases; unmatched junction bases: 8. The CDR3 DNA follows: TGTGCCAGCACCCTATACACTAGCGGGGGGGCCGGGGAGCTGTTTTTT. Protein product: CASTLYTSGGAGELFF.

This chain uses TRBV3-1 (or the pseudogene TRBV3-2) with TRBJ2-7, with D possibly matching TRBD2 (7 bases). Germline CDR1 and CDR2: LGHDT and YNNKEL (reference sequence). Trimming left V 3 bases short and J 2 bases short, with 14 bases between. This CDR3 spans 15 amino acids. The DNA of the CDR3 is TGTGCCAGCAGCCAGAGGGGGAGGGTTCCCTACGAGCAGTACTTC. This sequence encodes CASSQRGRVPYEQYF.

The V gene is TRBV28, the J gene TRBJ2-7, with D uncertain. This CDR3 has 11 residues. V dropped 5 bases and J dropped 3 bases, with 5 bases sitting between them. Germline-derived CDR1 and CDR2 are MDHEN and SYDVKM. The CDR3 DNA reads as TGTGCCAGCAGTCACAACTACGAGCAGTACTTC. Translation: CASSHNYEQYF.

The genes are TRBV7-9 and TRBJ1-2; 7 positions agree with TRBD1. The CDR3 sequence is 15 residues long. V shed 4 bases, J shed 0 bases, and the junction held 5 bases outside the gene matches. From germline, CDR1 is SEHNR and CDR2 FQNEAQ (reference sequence). This CDR3 is CASSSADRANYGYTF. The CDR3 DNA is TGTGCCAGCAGCTCCGCCGACAGGGCTAACTATGGCTACACCTTC.

J is TRBJ1-1 and V is TRBV5-6, with unresolved D. Germline loops: CDR1 SGHDT, CDR2 YYEEEE. With 5 bases removed from V and 0 bases from J, the gap between germline ends came to 11 bases. The CDR3 runs to 14 residues. The CDR3 reads CASSPRVMNTEAFF. The DNA of the CDR3 is TGTGCCAGCAGTCCGAGGGTAATGAACACTGAAGCTTTCTTT.

V is TRBV5-6 and J is TRBJ2-7; D might be TRBD1 (5 bases). Trimming shortened V by 6 bases and J by 5 bases, and 15 bases separated the two germline ends. Germline CDR1 reads SGHDT; CDR2 reads YYEEEE. CDR3 length: 13 amino acids. The CDR3 spells CASKRSTRDEQYF. The CDR3 DNA sequence: TGTGCCAGCAAGAGAAGTACCAGGGACGAGCAGTACTTC.

The chain couples TRBV5-1 to TRBJ1-1, with a possible D match to TRBD1 (6 bases). Germline assignment: CDR1 SGHRS and CDR2 YFSETQ. This CDR3 region has 12 residues. The V end lost 5 bases, the J end lost 7 bases, and 12 bases lay between the germline ends. CDR3 bases: TGCGCCAGCAGTCCAACAGGGCTTGAAGCTTTCTTT. This sequence encodes CASSPTGLEAFF.

The chain is built from TRBV5-4 and TRBJ1-5; 7 bases are shared with TRBD1. Germline CDR1 reads SGHNT; CDR2 reads YYREEE (reference sequence). The CDR3 is 15 residues long. Trimming cost V 0 bases and J 2 bases; bases outside gene matches: 2. The CDR3 DNA reads as TGTGCCAGCAGCTTGGATGGACAGGGCAATCAGCCCCAGCATTTT. This codes for CASSLDGQGNQPQHF.

This chain joins TRBV15 and TRBJ1-3; weak D call: TRBD1 (5 bases). Germline lookup yields CDR1 LNHNV and CDR2 YYDKDF (reference sequence). The germline V and J ends were trimmed by 0 bases and 1 base, with 10 bases remaining between them. The CDR3 sequence is 16 residues long. The chain's CDR3 is CATSRDGAGSGNTIYF. The CDR3 DNA reads as TGTGCCACCAGCAGAGATGGGGCAGGGTCTGGAAACACCATATATTTT.

The chain joins TRBV19 to TRBJ1-5; D is uncertain. CDR3 size: 14 residues. V lost 2 bases and J 6 bases, leaving 11 bases between the germline ends. From germline, CDR1 is LNHDA and CDR2 SQIVND (reference sequence). CDR3 in DNA: TGTGCCAGTAGTATACGGAGGGAGGCTCAGCCCCAGCATTTT. Translation gives CASSIRREAQPQHF. Based on the CDR3 plus reference TRBV19 and TRBJ1-5, the full variable domain is DGGITQSPKYLFRKEGQNVTLSCEQNLNHDAMYWYRQDPGQGLRLIYYSQIVNDFQKGDIAEGYSVSREKKESFPLTVTSAQKNPTAFYLCASSIRREAQPQHFGDGTRLSIL.

The chain is built from TRBV25-1 and TRBJ1-1; 7 nucleotides line up with TRBD1. CDR3 length: 13 residues. V was pared by 8 bases and J by 0 bases, with 3 bases of the junction left unmatched. The germline V gene has CDR1 MGHDK and CDR2 SYGVNS. DNA for the CDR3: TGTGCCAGCGGGGGACAGCTGAACACTGAAGCTTTCTTT. Translating gives CASGGQLNTEAFF.

V is TRBV7-2 and J is TRBJ2-7; D might be TRBD2 (7 bases). CDR1 is SGHTA, CDR2 FQGNSA, per germline. The CDR3 runs 14 residues. Trimming removed 4 bases at V and 9 bases at J, with 19 bases between. In DNA form, the CDR3 reads TGTGCCAGCAGCTCCGGGACACCTTGGGAGGGGCAGTACTTC. Translated, it gives CASSSGTPWEGQYF.

This rearrangement joins TRBV6-6 to TRBJ1-3, with D maybe TRBD1 (5 bases). The CDR3 is made up of 16 amino acids. Germline values: CDR1 MNHNY, CDR2 SVGAGI (reference sequence). Trimming pared 4 bases from V and 0 bases from J, leaving 13 bases between. The CDR3 spells CASSFQTVISGNTIYF. The CDR3 DNA reads as TGTGCCAGCAGTTTCCAGACAGTTATCTCTGGAAACACCATATATTTT.

Here the CDR3 DNA reads TGTGCCAGTAGAGCGTGGGGGGACTCAAGCACCTATGGCTACACCTTC. It codes for CASRAWGDSSTYGYTF. The chain joins TRBV19 to TRBJ1-2; TRBD1 is a possible D gene (5 bases). The CDR3 is 16 residues long. Germline CDR1 reads LNHDA; CDR2 reads SQIVND (reference sequence). Trimming took 6 bases from V and 4 from J, leaving 21 bases between them.

This CDR3 is CASISGPSLNQPQHF. The DNA for the CDR3 is TGTGCCAGCATCTCAGGGCCTTCTCTGAATCAGCCCCAGCATTTT. The genes are TRBV3-1 (or the pseudogene TRBV3-2) and TRBJ1-5; weak D call: TRBD1 (5 bases). The CDR3 consists of 15 residues. Germline-derived CDR1 and CDR2 are LGHDT and YNNKEL (reference sequence). Trimming left V 7 bases short and J 4 bases short, with 17 bases between.

The chain employs TRBV7-9 and TRBJ2-5; 8 bases line up with TRBD2. V trimming: 3 bases; J trimming: 2 bases; junction bases outside the gene matches: 8. CDR3 size: 16 residues. Germline assignment: CDR1 SEHNR and CDR2 FQNEAQ (reference sequence). DNA of the CDR3: TGTGCCAGCAGCTTTCATAGCGGGGAGATACAAGAGACCCAGTACTTC. It codes for CASSFHSGEIQETQYF.